This TCR beta chain came from a study of CD8 T cells in Susac syndrome. cDNA came from about 0.5 to 1 ug RNA primed by random hexamers. TCRdb fed the immunoSEQ multiplex PCR reads into MiXCR, producing one record per CDR3 protein. The sample carries some 99,000 distinct CDR3 sequences, 90% to 95% recorded once. The ends lost 9 bases at V and 4 bases at J; junction bases unmatched: 1. Germline V gives CDR1 KGHDR, CDR2 SFDVKD. The CDR3 runs to 13 residues. The TCR originated in a human donor with Susac syndrome. The rearrangement joins TRBV24-1 to TRBJ2-2, with 10 bases lining up with TRBD2. The sample taken for sequencing was CD4+ T cells from PBMCs. The CDR3 reads CATSSGSTGELFF. CDR3 sequence (DNA): TGTGCCACCTCTAGCGGGAGCACCGGGGAGCTGTTTTTT.